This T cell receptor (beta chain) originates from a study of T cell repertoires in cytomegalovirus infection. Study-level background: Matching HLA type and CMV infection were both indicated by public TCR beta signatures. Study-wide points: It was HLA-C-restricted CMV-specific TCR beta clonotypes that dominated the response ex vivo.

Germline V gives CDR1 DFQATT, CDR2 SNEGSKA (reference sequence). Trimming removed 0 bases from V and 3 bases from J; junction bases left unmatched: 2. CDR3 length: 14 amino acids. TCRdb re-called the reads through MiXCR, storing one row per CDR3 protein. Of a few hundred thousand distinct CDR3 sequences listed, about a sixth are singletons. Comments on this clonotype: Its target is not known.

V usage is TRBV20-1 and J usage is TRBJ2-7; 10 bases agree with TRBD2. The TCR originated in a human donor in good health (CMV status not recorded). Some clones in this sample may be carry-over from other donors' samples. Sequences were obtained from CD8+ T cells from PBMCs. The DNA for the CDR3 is TGCAGTGCTAGAGATGGGACTAGCGACTACGAGCAGTACTTC. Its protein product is CSARDGTSDYEQYF.